The present T cell receptor (beta chain) was sequenced within a study of cytomegalovirus exposure and HLA in healthy donors. A multiplex PCR was run with 60 Vbeta primers and 13 Jbeta primers. TCRdb keeps only in-frame clones here, not all; method: immunoSEQ multiplex PCR. In the table there are hundreds of thousands of clones, around 80% of which are singletons. This CDR3 region has 15 residues. Trimming pared 2 bases from V and 1 base from J, leaving 14 bases between. The germline V gene has CDR1 GTSNPN and CDR2 SVGIG (reference sequence). The TCR originated in a boy aged 5-17 years in good health and CMV-seronegative. This chain links TRBV30 with TRBJ1-2; possible D gene TRBD1, 6 bases. Material: PBMCs. CDR3 sequence: CAWSPGTLLNYGYTF. In DNA, the CDR3 is TGTGCCTGGAGTCCCGGGACACTGCTTAACTATGGCTACACCTTC.